This T cell receptor beta chain was recorded in a study of shared clonotypes between healthy human individuals (dated by TCRdb to 2020 to 2022). About the investigation overall: The cohort included a few men and a couple of women between 18 and 49 years of age. For each donor, three plates each were used for CD4 naive and CD4 memory, two plates were used for CD8 naive, and one plate was used for CD8 memory. To estimate repertoire size and how much clonotypes are shared between individuals, the study performed deep sequencing of blood TCR repertoires from a few healthy adults. To increase sequencing depth and limit assay-specific biases, TCR repertoire library preparation and sequencing were carried out by different laboratories using diverse techniques. Between about 0.85 and 9.5 billion PBMCs per donor were obtained by leukapheresis. The full study reports these points: Higher generation probabilities were observed for clonotypes shared by all four sorted-subset donors than for non-shared clonotypes. Naive subsets generally had larger estimated clonotype richness than memory subsets. Sampling was limited to blood, and TCR repertoires in tissue likely differ from TCR repertoires in blood. Based on pairwise subsampling, the degree of clonotype sharing among donors was expected to be affected by sequencing depth. The small number of donors limited the genetic and exposure-history diversity represented. About 5% of naive CD4, 3.5% of naive CD8, roughly 2.5% of memory CD4, and more than 0.35% of memory CD8 clonotypes were shared across a handful of donors. Incomplete sequencing was indicated by rarefaction of sorted-subset datasets, despite the large sequencing depth.

Healthy HIV-negative adults with no recently reported acute infections or vaccinations were included as donors. All donors were Caucasian adults living in Nashville, Tennessee, USA. CD4+ T cells were enriched by magnetic negative selection; naive cells were then positively selected on CD45RA, and the negative fraction formed the memory subset. After blood collection by leukapheresis, PBMCs were isolated using Ficoll-Histopaque density gradient centrifugation and then cryopreserved in the vapor phase of liquid nitrogen. Analytical flow cytometry was used to check the purity and quantity of every magnetically sorted T cell population. Genomic DNA was isolated from every sorted fraction and measured by UV absorbance on a Nanodrop 2000c. The CDR3 spans 13 residues, from the cysteine through the phenylalanine. Of the read, only the CDR3 DNA is kept; its 39 bases are in frame from base 1. The germline V gene (reference sequence) supplies CDR1 SEHNR and CDR2 FQNEAQ. Trimming takes 2 bases from V and 4 bases from J, and the germline ends sit 8 bases apart.

Using the deep immunoSEQ assay, multiplex PCR amplified TCR CDR3 regions from genomic DNA. Extracted genomic DNA from each cell subset was distributed evenly across all wells of several immunoSEQ 96-well plates, and each plate was treated as a replicate. For sorted subsets, each replicate PCR was loaded with roughly 0.2 ug genomic DNA, equivalent to roughly 30,000 T cell genomes. Purified libraries were measured with a Qubit 3.0 fluorometer, size-checked on a Bioanalyzer 2100, and measured again with the KAPA Library Quantification kit. A separate single-read 150-cycle Illumina NextSeq 550 flow cell was used to sequence each immunoSEQ 96-well plate. Processing in the source paper ran as follows. Because only junctional sequences without quality scores were contained in the immunoSEQ output, filtering matching that applied to full-length reads could not be performed. Sequences were annotated with PyIR, a Python wrapper for IgBLAST v1.9, using IMGT germline references to assign V/J genes and CDR3. Reads were removed for weak V/J assignments (E-value above 1e-6), missing CDR3, stop codons, out-of-frame junctions, or ambiguous translated residues. V3J clonotypes were defined by identical inferred V gene, J gene, and CDR3 amino acid sequence. Percentage overlap between repertoires was calculated by dividing the number of shared unique clonotypes by the size of the smaller repertoire. RTK rarefaction, the Chao1 estimator, and Recon v2.1 estimates of unobserved clonotypes were used to assess repertoire richness. For all TCRbeta clonotypes obtained by the gDNA method from several donors, generation probabilities were computed with OLGA. This immuneACCESS table, as held by TCRdb, lists in-frame sequences with V and J called but not all clones. Of the missing ones, under half trace to an unresolved V gene in checked studies; the others have no known cause. That table supplies the V and J calls and clone size; D and trimming were determined from the DNA. This sample has approximately 1,500,000 clones in its table, and around 98% of those were observed once. 0.4% to 0.45% of the sample is in the top ten clones.

A remark on this clone: Its antigen has not been determined. It has no much larger one-base neighbor in the sample; base qualities were not kept.

The sequence was obtained from a man aged 25 to 40 in good health. Sequencing was performed on naive CD4+ T cells sorted from blood. Sample cell subset or site, as interpreted from the label and publication: CD45RA+ positively selected. The chain is made from TRBV7-9 and TRBJ1-2; 5 matching bases give a weak D call of TRBD1. This receptor has the CDR3 CASSLPGLYGYTF. The nucleotide sequence is TGTGCCAGCAGCTTACCAGGGCTCTATGGCTACACCTTC. Reference TRBV7-9 and TRBJ1-2 genes cover what lies past the CDR3, so the full variable domain is DTGVSQNPRHKITKRGQNVTFRCDPISEHNRLYWYRQTLGQGPEFLTYFQNEAQLEKSRLLSDRFSAERPKGSFSTLEIQRTEQGDSAMYLCASSLPGLYGYTFGSGTRLTVV.